This entry lists 4 T cell receptor beta chains sequenced from one sample in a study of blood T cell repertoires in COVID-19. Profiled with immunoSEQ multiplex PCR; TCRdb holds only in-frame clones, not every one. The sample lists approximately 100,000 clones, about 88% occurring once. Sequencing input: peripheral blood. Source of these receptors: a woman aged 55-75 years with acute or convalescent COVID-19.

The CDR3 sequence: CASSPGNYGYTF. DNA of the CDR3: TGTGCCAGCAGCCCCGGGAACTATGGCTACACCTTC. This chain joins TRBV14 and TRBJ1-2; D is ambiguous. There are 12 residues in the CDR3. Germline CDR1 reads SGHDN; CDR2 reads FVKESK. The V end was cut by 4 bases, the J end by 2 bases, with 5 bases between.

This clone was counted only a few times. The rearrangement uses TRBV12-3 or TRBV12-4 and TRBJ2-2; D call uncertain. The CDR3 covers 13 residues. Trimming pared 3 bases from V and 6 bases from J, leaving 8 bases between. The CDR3 loop is CASSLQSPGELFF. In DNA, the CDR3 is TGTGCCAGCAGTTTGCAGTCCCCCGGGGAGCTGTTTTTT.

The chain recombines TRBV11-3 with TRBJ1-2, with 7 bases identical to TRBD1. This CDR3 region has 14 residues. The V gene's germline CDR1 is SGHNT and CDR2 YENEEA. Losses at the gene ends were 5 bases for V and 2 bases for J; bases not matched to a gene: 5. The CDR3 sequence is CASSPRTGNYGYTF. DNA for the CDR3: TGTGCCAGCAGCCCTAGGACAGGAAACTATGGCTACACCTTC.

A note on this clone: The junction differs from germline at one of its ends, possibly a read error. CDR3 amino acids: CASSKGLASDTQYF. The CDR3 nucleotides read TGTGCTAGCAGCAAGGGACTAGCGTCAGATACGCAGTATTTT. The genes are TRBV7-7 and TRBJ2-3; 10 bases fit TRBD2. Germline V lookup: CDR1 SSHAT, CDR2 FNYEAQ (reference sequence). The CDR3 totals 14 residues.